Here is one T cell receptor beta chain with its context. Trimming pared 4 bases from V and 5 bases from J, leaving 11 bases between. CDR3 size: 13 residues. Germline V gene lookup returns CDR1 SGHNT and CDR2 YENEEA. The method was immunoSEQ multiplex PCR; TCRdb's version includes in-frame clones alone and lacks a portion of them. The sample records over 200,000 clones, about nine tenths being singletons. This sample was included in a study of blood T cell repertoires in COVID-19. The source is a young man who had recovered from COVID-19. This chain uses TRBV11-3 with TRBJ2-5; D is perhaps TRBD1 (6 bases). The sample taken for sequencing was peripheral blood. The CDR3 coding sequence is TGTGCCAGCAGCTACAGACAGGAGGAGACCCAGTACTTC. This encodes CASSYRQEETQYF. The complete variable domain, with remaining parts taken from reference TRBV11-3 and TRBJ2-5, reads EAGVVQSPRYKIIEKKQPVAFWCNPISGHNTLYWYLQNLGQGPELLIRYENEEAVDDSQLPKDRFSAERLKGVDSTLKIQPAELGDSAVYLCASSYRQEETQYFGPGTRLLVL.